One and the same sample provided the 16 T cell receptor beta chains below, sequenced in a study of T cell responses to AZD1222 COVID-19 vaccine. Profiled with immunoSEQ multiplex PCR; TCRdb holds only in-frame clones, not every one. Of more than 90,000 clones in the sample, roughly 90% were seen once. This sample comprised peripheral blood, obtained 28 days after the second AZD1222 dose. Receptors were obtained from an adult who received the AZD1222 COVID-19 vaccine.

CDR3 sequence reads: CASSVVGFVGYTF. CDR3 coding DNA: TGTGCCAGCAGCGTAGTCGGGTTTGTTGGCTACACCTTC. The chain has TRBV9 and TRBJ1-2; D unresolved. Germline V gives CDR1 SGDLS, CDR2 YYNGEE. The CDR3 runs to 13 residues. V gave up 0 bases and J gave up 7 bases, with 10 bases separating them.

The CDR3 sequence is CASSLVGGQNTEAFF. CDR3 nucleotides: TGCGCCAGCAGCTTGGTAGGGGGACAGAACACTGAAGCTTTCTTT. The chain joins TRBV5-1 to TRBJ1-1, with D possibly TRBD1 on 6 matching bases. Between the trimmed V and J ends, which lost 0 bases and 1 base, there was a span of 10 bases. CDR1 and CDR2 (germline): SGHRS, YFSETQ. The CDR3 length is 15 residues.

The chain employs TRBV7-9 and TRBJ1-4, with D tentatively TRBD1 (6 bases). CDR3 size: 16 residues. Trimming pared 4 bases from V and 3 bases from J, leaving 15 bases between. The V gene's germline CDR1 is SEHNR and CDR2 FQNEAQ (reference sequence). Here the CDR3 DNA reads TGTGCCAGCAGCTCTAGGGGGGGGAACCCTAATGAAAAACTGTTTTTT. It encodes CASSSRGGNPNEKLFF. Drawing the rest from reference TRBV7-9 and TRBJ1-4, the complete variable domain is DTGVSQNPRHKITKRGQNVTFRCDPISEHNRLYWYRQTLGQGPEFLTYFQNEAQLEKSRLLSDRFSAERPKGSFSTLEIQRTEQGDSAMYLCASSSRGGNPNEKLFFGSGTQLSVL.

The chain uses TRBV30 and TRBJ1-1; the match to TRBD1 covers 9 bases. The J segment lost 0 bases and the V segment lost 3 bases, leaving 11 bases of the junction unmatched. Germline V gives CDR1 GTSNPN, CDR2 SVGIG (reference sequence). This CDR3 is 17 amino acids long. The CDR3 DNA is TGTGCCTGGAGGCGGCCGGGGACAGGGACCATGAACACTGAAGCTTTCTTT. This sequence encodes CAWRRPGTGTMNTEAFF. Supplemented by reference TRBV30 and TRBJ1-1, the full variable domain reads SQTIHQWPATLVQPVGSPLSLECTVEGTSNPNLYWYRQAAGRGLQLLFYSVGIGQISSEVPQNLSASRPQDRQFILSSKKLLLSDSGFYLCAWRRPGTGTMNTEAFFGQGTRLTVV.

The chain recombines TRBV28 with TRBJ2-3; TRBD1 agrees at 9 bases. V shed 6 bases, J shed 6 bases, and the junction held 13 bases outside the gene matches. The germline V gene has CDR1 MDHEN and CDR2 SYDVKM. The CDR3 spans 16 residues. CDR3 sequence (DNA): TGTGCCAGCAGCCAAAAGGCGGACAGGGGTAAGGATACGCAGTATTTT. It yields the protein CASSQKADRGKDTQYF.

J is TRBJ1-5 and V is TRBV2; a possible D gene is TRBD1 (6 bases). This CDR3 comprises 17 residues. Germline V gene lookup returns CDR1 SNHLY and CDR2 FYNNEI. Trimming removed 5 bases from V and 0 bases from J, with 17 bases in between. The CDR3 spells CASSLRGQLYSNQPQHF. In DNA form, the CDR3 reads TGTGCCAGCAGTCTTCGTGGACAGCTTTATAGCAATCAGCCCCAGCATTTT.

The chain couples TRBV5-1 to TRBJ1-1; tentative D call: TRBD1 (5 bases). V lost 2 bases, J lost 3 bases, and 14 bases lay in between. This CDR3 region has 15 residues. Germline lookup yields CDR1 SGHRS and CDR2 YFSETQ. The CDR3 DNA reads as TGCGCCAGCAGCTTTTTTCGCGGGGGGGACACTGAAGCTTTCTTT. Translation gives CASSFFRGGDTEAFF.

This rearrangement joins TRBV30 to TRBJ1-1; no definite D call. The CDR3 contains 14 residues. Germline V lookup: CDR1 GTSNPN, CDR2 SVGIG (reference sequence). Between the trimmed V and J ends, which lost 2 bases and 5 bases, there was a span of 15 bases. The CDR3 DNA is TGTGCCTGGAGTCGGTCCAGTAGACGGACTGAAGCTTTCTTT. Translating gives CAWSRSSRRTEAFF.

The J gene is TRBJ2-1, the V gene TRBV19; perhaps D is TRBD1 or TRBD2 (6 bases each). This CDR3 has 15 amino acids. Germline V gives CDR1 LNHDA, CDR2 SQIVND (reference sequence). The germline V and J ends were trimmed by 6 bases and 6 bases, with 18 bases remaining between them. The CDR3 coding sequence is TGTGCCAGTAGCGCATTAGCGGAGGGGGGCAATGAGCAGTTCTTC. Encoded protein: CASSALAEGGNEQFF.

This clone was seen once. V is TRBV9 and J is TRBJ1-4, with D perhaps TRBD1 (6 bases). Germline values: CDR1 SGDLS, CDR2 YYNGEE. The length of the CDR3 is 19 residues. Trimming left V 0 bases short and J 3 bases short, with 21 bases between. The CDR3 nucleotides are TGTGCCAGCAGCGTAGCATTAGGGGGAAGGGGCAGACCTAATGAAAAACTGTTTTTT. Translation: CASSVALGGRGRPNEKLFF.

This sequence joins TRBV4-1 and TRBJ1-6; TRBD1 aligns across 8 bases. Germline V lookup: CDR1 MGHRA, CDR2 YSYEKL. The J segment lost 9 bases and the V segment lost 3 bases, leaving 4 bases of the junction unmatched. The CDR3 covers 14 residues. Written as DNA, the CDR3 is TGCGCCAGCAGCCACGGACAGGGAGGTTCACCCCTCCACTTT. It is translated as CASSHGQGGSPLHF.

This clone has only one observation. The chain employs TRBV9 and TRBJ2-3; D is undetermined. The germline V and J ends were trimmed by 0 bases and 6 bases, with 2 bases remaining between them. Germline CDR1 is SGDLS and CDR2 is YYNGEE. The CDR3 has 11 residues. As DNA, the CDR3 is TGTGCCAGCAGCGTAGATGATACGCAGTATTTT. Its protein is CASSVDDTQYF.

The V call is TRBV24-1, the J call TRBJ1-6; D is undetermined. V shed 10 bases and J shed 10 bases, with 13 bases lying between them. CDR1 is KGHDR and CDR2 is SFDVKD in the germline V gene. The CDR3 contains 12 residues. CDR3 protein: CATGGFGSPLHF. The CDR3 DNA reads as TGTGCCACGGGAGGGTTTGGGTCACCCCTCCACTTT.

The chain employs TRBV19 and TRBJ2-7; possibly TRBD2 for D (5 bases). Germline V gives CDR1 LNHDA, CDR2 SQIVND (reference sequence). This CDR3 is built from 14 residues. Trimming shortened V by 4 bases and J by 2 bases, and 12 bases separated the two germline ends. CDR3 loop: CASSSGQRPYEQYF. The CDR3 DNA follows: TGTGCCAGTAGTAGCGGCCAGCGGCCCTACGAGCAGTACTTC.

The chain employs TRBV10-1 and TRBJ2-3, with 7 bases aligning to TRBD1. Germline CDR1 is WNHNN and CDR2 is SYGVQD (reference sequence). Losses at the gene ends were 5 bases for V and 3 bases for J; bases not matched to a gene: 2. CDR3 length: 13 residues. Here the CDR3 reads CASSWDRTDTQYF. For the CDR3, the DNA is TGCGCCAGCAGTTGGGACAGAACAGATACGCAGTATTTT.

The rearrangement joins TRBV5-4 to TRBJ2-1, with 14 bases fitting TRBD2. The CDR3 totals 15 residues. From germline, CDR1 is SGHNT and CDR2 YYREEE (reference sequence). The trim removed 4 bases at V and 10 bases at J, leaving 7 bases unmatched. CDR3 sequence (DNA): TGTGCCAGCAGCACGACTAGCGGGAGGGCCGGAGAGCAGTTCTTC. Its translation is CASSTTSGRAGEQFF.